A selection of T cell receptor beta chains follows, all from one sample in a study of cytomegalovirus exposure and HLA in healthy donors. Some clones are missing from TCRdb's copy, which holds only in-frame ones; the method was immunoSEQ multiplex PCR. The sample has roughly 73,000 clones; 94% are singletons. Input material: PBMCs. These receptors were taken from a man aged 18 to 29 in good health and CMV-seropositive. The CDR3 runs from the conserved cysteine through the conserved F or W. A D gene is named only where the DNA matches it firmly. Clone size appears in some rows only: once, few, many, or a class for an expanded clone.

j_call v_call clone_size d_call cdr3_nt cdr3_aa
TRBJ2-2 TRBV2 - TRBD1 TGTGCCAGCACCTTAAGGACAGGGATCAGCGTGGAGAACACCGGGGAGCTGTTTTTT CASTLRTGISVENTGELFF
TRBJ2-7 TRBV5-5 once - TGTGCCAGCAGCTCCACTTACGAGCAGTACTTC CASSSTYEQYF
TRBJ2-1 TRBV6-4 - TRBD1 TGTGCCAGCAGTGTTGGGGACAGGGGGCTATACAATGAGCAGTTCTTC CASSVGDRGLYNEQFF
TRBJ1-4 TRBV11-2 - TRBD1 TGTGCCAGCAGCTTAATAAGGGACAGTAATGAAAAACTGTTTTTT CASSLIRDSNEKLFF
TRBJ2-7 TRBV28 - TRBD2 TGTGCCAGCACCTTAGCGGGAGGGTCCTACGAGCAGTACTTC CASTLAGGSYEQYF
TRBJ2-7 TRBV9 - TRBD2 TGTGCCAGACAGTATTGGACTAGCGGGGGTACCAGCTCCTACGAGCAGTACTTC CARQYWTSGGTSSYEQYF
TRBJ2-3 TRBV2 - TRBD2 TGTGCCGGACAGCGGGAGACCGGGGATACGCAGTATTTT CAGQRETGDTQYF
TRBJ2-7 TRBV27 - TRBD1 TGTGCCAGCAGTTCCTGGGACAGGGTCTCCTACGAGCAGTACTTC CASSSWDRVSYEQYF
TRBJ1-1 TRBV7-2 - TRBD1 TGTGCCAGCAGCTTACTGGGACAGGAGAACACTGAAGCTTTCTTT CASSLLGQENTEAFF
TRBJ2-3 TRBV23-1 - TRBD1 TGCGCCAGCAGTCATTTAGGGGACAGCTACCATTCCACAGATACGCAGTATTTT CASSHLGDSYHSTDTQYF